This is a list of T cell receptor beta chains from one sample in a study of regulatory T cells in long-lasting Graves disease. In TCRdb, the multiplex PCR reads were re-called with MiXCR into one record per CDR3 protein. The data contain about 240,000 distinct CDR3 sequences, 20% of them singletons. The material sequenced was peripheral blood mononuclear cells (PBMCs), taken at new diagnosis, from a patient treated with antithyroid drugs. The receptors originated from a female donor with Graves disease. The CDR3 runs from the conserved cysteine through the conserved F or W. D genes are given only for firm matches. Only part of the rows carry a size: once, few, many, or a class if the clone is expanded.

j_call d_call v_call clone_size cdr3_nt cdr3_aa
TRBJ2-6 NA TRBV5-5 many TGTGCCAGCAGCCCCGGATACTCTGGGGCCAACGTCCTGACTTTC CASSPGYSGANVLTF
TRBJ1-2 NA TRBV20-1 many TGCAGTGCTGACACCGCTATCTATGGCTACACCTTC CSADTAIYGYTF
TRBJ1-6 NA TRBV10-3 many TGTGCGATCACCGCAGGGAGTTCACCCCTCCACTTT CAITAGSSPLHF
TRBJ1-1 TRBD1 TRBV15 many TGTGCCACCGGACAGGGCCTCCGGAGATTGGCTGAAGCTTTCTTT CATGQGLRRLAEAFF
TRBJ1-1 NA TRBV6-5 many TGTGCCAGCAGTTACTCGGGGGTCATGAACACTGAAGCTTTCTTT CASSYSGVMNTEAFF
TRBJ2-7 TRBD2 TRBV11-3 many TGTGCCAGCAGCCGAGGCGGACTAGCTTACGAGCAGTACTTC CASSRGGLAYEQYF
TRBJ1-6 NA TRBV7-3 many TGTGCCAGCAGCTTACGGGGGGGGACTAATTCACCCCTCCACTTT CASSLRGGTNSPLHF
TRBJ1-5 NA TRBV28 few TGTGCCAGCAGTTTAAGGGTCGGTAATCAGCCCCAGCATTTT CASSLRVGNQPQHF
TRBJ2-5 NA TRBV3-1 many TGTGCCAGCAGCCCCGCCTCGTGGGAGACCCAGTACTTC CASSPASWETQYF
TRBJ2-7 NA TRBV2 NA TGTGCCAGCGGGCCGCCCAGCTCCTACGAGCAGTACTTC CASGPPSSYEQYF
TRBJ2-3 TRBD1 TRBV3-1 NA TGTGCCAGCAGCCACCAGCCCGGGACAGGGGGCACAGATACGCAGTATTTT CASSHQPGTGGTDTQYF
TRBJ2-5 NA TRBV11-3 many TGTGCCAGCAGCTCAGATTTTGAGACCCAGTACTTC CASSSDFETQYF
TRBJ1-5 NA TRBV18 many TGTGCCAGCTCACCAGCCTTTCAGGGGACTGGTCAGCCCCAGCATTTT CASSPAFQGTGQPQHF
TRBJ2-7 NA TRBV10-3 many TGTGCCATCAGTGAGTGGTCTCGCGGGGAGCAGTACTTC CAISEWSRGEQYF
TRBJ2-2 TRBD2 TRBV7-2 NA TGTGCCAGCAGCTCCGGGACTAGCGGGAGATCGGCCGGGGAGCTGTTTTTT CASSSGTSGRSAGELFF
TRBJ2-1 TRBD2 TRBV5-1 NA TGCGCCAGCAGAAACGGGACTAGCGGGAGTATTGAGCAGTTCTTC CASRNGTSGSIEQFF
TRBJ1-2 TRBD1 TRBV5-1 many TGCGCCAGCAGCCCGACGATACAGGGGGCGCTTGGCTACACCTTC CASSPTIQGALGYTF
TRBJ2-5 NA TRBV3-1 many TGTGCCAGCAGGACCTTTGGGGCGATCCAAGAGACCCAGTACTTC CASRTFGAIQETQYF
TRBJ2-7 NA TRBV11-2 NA TGTGCCAGCAGCCCCAGGACGGAGGACGAGCAGTACTTC CASSPRTEDEQYF
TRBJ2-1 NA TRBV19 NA TGTGCCAGTAGTATCCGCGGCTATGAGCAGTTCTTC CASSIRGYEQFF
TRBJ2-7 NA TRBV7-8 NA TGTGCCGGCAGCCGGGGCCCCCTGCAGAAGCAGTACTTC CAGSRGPLQKQYF